One sample yielded the 22 T cell receptor beta chains listed below, sequenced in a study of T and B cells in COVID-19 patients (dated by TCRdb to the early 2020s). This sample was sequenced with an Illumina MiSeq. Multiplex PCR with BIOMED2 TRB-A/B primer pools was used to amplify the TRB rearrangements. TCRdb passed the public sequencing reads through fastp at Q25 and MiXCR, retaining productive beta sequences. A single entry per CDR3 protein holds the most common genes and DNA from its merged rows. The sample table lists some 13,000 distinct CDR3 sequences, 25% of them with a count of one. The leading ten clones occupy roughly 4.2% of the sample. Genomic DNA extracted from blood, in amounts of about 220-500 ng, served as the starting material for amplifying TRB repertoires. Sequencing was done on a sample of blood. All receptors come from a human donor who had recovered from COVID-19.

By proportion, this clonotype is medium-sized. This chain connects TRBV6-5 to TRBJ2-3, with 7 positions matching TRBD2. CDR3 length equals 15 residues. Germline values: CDR1 MNHEY, CDR2 SVGAGI. J gave up 0 bases and V 5 bases, and 5 bases lay outside the gene matches. In DNA form, the CDR3 reads TGTGCCAGCAGTAGGGGAGGGTCTAGCACAGATACGCAGTATTTT. Protein: CASSRGGSSTDTQYF.

This clonotype is medium-sized by share. The genes are TRBV19 and TRBJ2-1; 7 bases line up with TRBD2. The germline gives CDR1 LNHDA, CDR2 SQIVND (reference sequence). The CDR3 spans 14 residues. After removal of 5 bases from V and 10 bases from J, the junction contained 11 bases not matched to a gene. The CDR3 region is CASSFGAGAREQFF. The CDR3 region has the DNA TGTGCCAGTAGTTTCGGGGCGGGAGCGAGGGAGCAGTTCTTC. The variable domain in full, completed from reference TRBV19 and TRBJ2-1, reads DGGITQSPKYLFRKEGQNVTLSCEQNLNHDAMYWYRQDPGQGLRLIYYSQIVNDFQKGDIAEGYSVSREKKESFPLTVTSAQKNPTAFYLCASSFGAGAREQFFGPGTRLTVL.

Points on this clonotype: This may be a read error, as it is one base from a much larger clone. The conserved phenylalanine or tryptophan normally closing the CDR3 is absent here, so this likely arose from a read error. The V gene is TRBV6-5, the J gene TRBJ1-2; 7 bases agree with TRBD1. The CDR3 consists of 15 residues. Germline V lookup: CDR1 MNHEY, CDR2 SVGAGI. The trim removed 0 bases at V and 6 bases at J, leaving 7 bases unmatched. CDR3 DNA: TGTGCCAGCAGTTACTCAGGCAGGGGGTTAAATGGCTACACCATC. Its protein is CASSYSGRGLNGYTI.

The V and J genes are TRBV7-9 and TRBJ1-5, with D uncertain. V lost 5 bases to trimming and J lost 3 bases, with 8 bases between them. From germline, CDR1 is SEHNR and CDR2 FQNEAQ (reference sequence). The CDR3 sequence is 13 residues long. CDR3 in DNA: TGTGCCAGCAGCCCTCAGGCCAATCAGCCCCAGCATTTT. Its translation: CASSPQANQPQHF.

This clonotype has ten or more counts. V usage is TRBV6-5 and J usage is TRBJ1-5; 10 bases are a match to TRBD1. The CDR3 runs 14 residues. The ends lost 6 bases at V and 6 bases at J; junction bases unmatched: 5. Germline V gene lookup returns CDR1 MNHEY and CDR2 SVGAGI. The CDR3 region is CASSRQGASQPQHF. The DNA of the CDR3 is TGTGCCAGCAGCAGACAGGGGGCCAGTCAGCCCCAGCATTTT.

V and J are TRBV28 and TRBJ1-5; D is uncertain. V lost 6 bases and J lost 1, with 13 bases in between. The CDR3 is 15 amino acids. The germline V gene encodes CDR1 MDHEN and CDR2 SYDVKM. CDR3 in amino acids: CASRIQPASNQPQHF. CDR3 nucleotide sequence: TGTGCCAGCAGGATCCAGCCTGCAAGCAATCAGCCCCAGCATTTT. Drawing the rest from reference TRBV28 and TRBJ1-5, the complete variable domain is DVKVTQSSRYLVKRTGEKVFLECVQDMDHENMFWYRQDPGLGLRLIYFSYDVKMKEKGDIPEGYSVSREKKERFSLILESASTNQTSMYLCASRIQPASNQPQHFGDGTRLSIL.

This chain uses TRBV19 with TRBJ2-3; 8 bases line up with TRBD2. Germline CDR1 is LNHDA and CDR2 is SQIVND (reference sequence). V lost 1 base, J lost 5 bases, and 5 bases stayed unmatched. This CDR3 is built from 15 residues. The CDR3 here is CASSIAGGRVDTQYF. CDR3 nucleotide sequence: TGTGCCAGTAGTATAGCGGGGGGGCGAGTAGATACGCAGTATTTT. Supplemented by reference TRBV19 and TRBJ2-3, the full variable domain reads DGGITQSPKYLFRKEGQNVTLSCEQNLNHDAMYWYRQDPGQGLRLIYYSQIVNDFQKGDIAEGYSVSREKKESFPLTVTSAQKNPTAFYLCASSIAGGRVDTQYFGPGTRLTVL.

The chain employs TRBV7-9 and TRBJ2-7; possibly TRBD2 for D (5 bases). The length of the CDR3 is 15 residues. CDR1 is SEHNR and CDR2 is FQNEAQ in the germline V gene (reference sequence). Trimming took off 1 base at V and 4 bases at J, with 14 bases between the two ends. CDR3 DNA: TGTGCCAGCAGCTTAGATTCTGCTAGCCTGTACGAGCAGTACTTC. Protein product: CASSLDSASLYEQYF.

In its sample, this clonotype was seen many times. This chain links TRBV19 with TRBJ2-7; TRBD1 or TRBD2 may be the D gene (7 bases each). CDR1 and CDR2 (germline): LNHDA, SQIVND (reference sequence). Trimming left V 5 bases short and J 6 bases short, with 14 bases between. This CDR3 has 13 amino acids. CDR3 loop: CASSSQGGVEQYF. Here the CDR3 DNA reads TGTGCCAGTAGTTCCCAGGGGGGGGTCGAGCAGTACTTC.

This clonotype was picked up many times. This chain connects TRBV6-6 to TRBJ2-7, with TRBD1 matching 12 bases. This CDR3 has 14 residues. Trimming cost V 3 bases and J 7 bases; bases outside gene matches: 4. Germline-derived CDR1 and CDR2 are MNHNY and SVGAGI (reference sequence). The CDR3 here is CASSYPGQGAEQYF. The CDR3 DNA reads TGTGCCAGCAGTTATCCGGGACAGGGGGCAGAGCAGTACTTC.

This clonotype has a single count. The chain employs TRBV12-3 or TRBV12-4 and TRBJ2-3; 9 bases map to TRBD2. The CDR3 is 15 residues long. The ends lost 2 bases at V and 3 bases at J; junction bases unmatched: 3. In nucleotides, the CDR3 is TGTGCCAGCAGTTTATGGGGACTAGCAACAGATACGCAGTATTTT. It codes for CASSLWGLATDTQYF.

This clonotype was detected only a few times. V gene TRBV5-4 combines with J gene TRBJ2-5, with D hard to call. The CDR3 is 14 residues long. Germline V gene data show CDR1 as SGHNT and CDR2 as YYREEE (reference sequence). Between the trimmed V and J ends, which lost 0 bases and 2 bases, there was a span of 8 bases. The CDR3 loop reads CASSLGGRQETQYF. The CDR3 region has the DNA TGTGCCAGCAGCTTGGGAGGTCGTCAAGAGACCCAGTACTTC.

The chain links TRBV7-6 to TRBJ1-2; TRBD1 matches at 8 bases. The J segment lost 6 bases and the V segment lost 6 bases, leaving 9 bases of the junction unmatched. The CDR3 covers 14 residues. The V gene's germline CDR1 is SGHVS and CDR2 FNYEAQ. The CDR3 DNA sequence: TGTGCCAGCAGTTCACAGGGGGTTGGAGATGGCTACACCTTC. It codes for CASSSQGVGDGYTF.

The chain carries TRBV24-1 and TRBJ2-5; D is perhaps TRBD2 (5 bases). The CDR3 length is 15 residues. Germline V gene data show CDR1 as KGHDR and CDR2 as SFDVKD. With 4 bases removed from V and 1 base from J, the gap between germline ends came to 12 bases. CDR3 sequence reads: CATSDPGLAQETQYF. The DNA of the CDR3 is TGTGCCACCAGTGACCCTGGACTGGCCCAAGAGACCCAGTACTTC.

The V call is TRBV5-6, the J call TRBJ1-2; tentatively, D is TRBD1 (6 bases). Germline V lookup: CDR1 SGHDT, CDR2 YYEEEE. The CDR3 has 15 amino acids. With 0 bases removed from V and 3 bases from J, the gap between germline ends came to 12 bases. The CDR3 DNA is TGTGCCAGCAGCTTGGCCGCAGGGGCAGACTATGGCTACACCTTC. Translation: CASSLAAGADYGYTF.

This chain links TRBV18 with TRBJ1-1; D gene uncertain. V was clipped by 4 bases and J by 2 bases, with 8 bases between them. Per the germline V gene, CDR1 is KGHSH and CDR2 is LQKENI. This CDR3 has 13 residues. The CDR3 DNA reads TGTGCCAGCTCACGACTGGAAAACACTGAAGCTTTCTTT. It is translated as CASSRLENTEAFF.

This clonotype was observed a few times. The rearrangement uses TRBV12-3 or TRBV12-4 and TRBJ1-1; D possibly corresponds to TRBD1 (5 bases). V lost 1 base, J lost 4 bases, and 7 bases lay in between. This CDR3 contains 13 residues. The CDR3 DNA reads TGTGCCAGCAGTTTAGTAGGGGCCACTGAAGCTTTCTTT. Translating gives CASSLVGATEAFF.

By its share, this clonotype is medium-sized. The rearrangement joins TRBV6-1 to TRBJ2-1; D gene unclear. Germline V lookup: CDR1 MNHNS, CDR2 SASEGT. V was pared by 1 base and J by 4 bases, with 11 bases between. The CDR3 loop spans 15 amino acids. The CDR3 DNA reads TGTGCCAGCAGTGAAGTTAACTTAAGATACAATGAGCAGTTCTTC. It is translated as CASSEVNLRYNEQFF.

In this sample, this clonotype turned up many times. The chain joins TRBV5-1 to TRBJ1-6, with TRBD1 matching 7 bases. The CDR3 sequence is 14 residues long. Germline values: CDR1 SGHRS, CDR2 YFSETQ. The J segment lost 7 bases and the V segment lost 2 bases, leaving 3 bases of the junction unmatched. In DNA form, the CDR3 reads TGCGCCAGCAGCTTCGGGACAGAAAATTCACCCCTCCACTTT. Residues: CASSFGTENSPLHF.

This clonotype was detected a few times. The J gene is TRBJ2-2, the V gene TRBV24-1; 10 bases line up with TRBD1. Germline V gene lookup returns CDR1 KGHDR and CDR2 SFDVKD. The CDR3 totals 15 residues. Germline trimming cut 5 bases from V and 2 bases from J; bases unmatched to any gene: 1. The CDR3 bases are TGTGCCACCAGTGGACAGGGGGCCAACACCGGGGAGCTGTTTTTT. Its translation is CATSGQGANTGELFF.

V and J are TRBV7-6 and TRBJ1-1, with D perhaps matching TRBD1 (5 bases). From germline, CDR1 is SGHVS and CDR2 FNYEAQ. Trimming pared 6 bases from V and 1 base from J, leaving 12 bases between. The CDR3 sequence is 14 residues long. For the CDR3, the DNA is TGTGCCAGCAGTTCCGGGACCGGGAACACTGAAGCTTTCTTT. Translating gives CASSSGTGNTEAFF.

The chain employs TRBV7-9 and TRBJ2-1; D not certain. Per the germline V gene, CDR1 is SEHNR and CDR2 is FQNEAQ (reference sequence). V was shortened by 5 bases and J by 3 bases, with 11 bases between the two germline ends. CDR3 length: 14 residues. CDR3 sequence reads: CASSHLLFYNEQFF. Written as DNA, the CDR3 is TGTGCCAGCAGCCATCTCCTATTCTACAATGAGCAGTTCTTC. Full variable domain (outside the CDR3, taken from reference TRBV7-9 and TRBJ2-1): DTGVSQNPRHKITKRGQNVTFRCDPISEHNRLYWYRQTLGQGPEFLTYFQNEAQLEKSRLLSDRFSAERPKGSFSTLEIQRTEQGDSAMYLCASSHLLFYNEQFFGPGTRLTVL.